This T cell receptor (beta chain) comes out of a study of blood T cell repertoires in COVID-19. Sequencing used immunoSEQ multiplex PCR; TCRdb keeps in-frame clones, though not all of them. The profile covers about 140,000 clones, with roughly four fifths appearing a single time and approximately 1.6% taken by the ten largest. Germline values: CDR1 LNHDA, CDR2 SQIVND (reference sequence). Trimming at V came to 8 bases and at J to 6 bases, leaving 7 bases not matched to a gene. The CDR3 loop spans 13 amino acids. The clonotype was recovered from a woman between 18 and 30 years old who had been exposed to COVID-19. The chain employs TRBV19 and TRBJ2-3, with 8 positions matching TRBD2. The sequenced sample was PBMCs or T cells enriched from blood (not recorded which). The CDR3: CASEAGAGDTQYF. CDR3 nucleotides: TGTGCCAGTGAAGCGGGAGCGGGGGATACGCAGTATTTT. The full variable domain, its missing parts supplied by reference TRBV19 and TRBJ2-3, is DGGITQSPKYLFRKEGQNVTLSCEQNLNHDAMYWYRQDPGQGLRLIYYSQIVNDFQKGDIAEGYSVSREKKESFPLTVTSAQKNPTAFYLCASEAGAGDTQYFGPGTRLTVL.